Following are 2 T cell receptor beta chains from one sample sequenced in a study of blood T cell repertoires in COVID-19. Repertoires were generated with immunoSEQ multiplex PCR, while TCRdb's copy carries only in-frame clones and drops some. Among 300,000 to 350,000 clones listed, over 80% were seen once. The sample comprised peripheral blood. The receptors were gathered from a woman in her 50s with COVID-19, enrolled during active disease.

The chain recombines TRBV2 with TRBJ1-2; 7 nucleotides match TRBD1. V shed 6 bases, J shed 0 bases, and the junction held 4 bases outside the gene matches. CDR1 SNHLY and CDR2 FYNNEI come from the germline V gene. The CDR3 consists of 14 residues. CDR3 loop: CASRGDSSNYGYTF. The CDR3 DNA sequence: TGTGCCAGCAGAGGGGACAGTTCTAACTATGGCTACACCTTC.

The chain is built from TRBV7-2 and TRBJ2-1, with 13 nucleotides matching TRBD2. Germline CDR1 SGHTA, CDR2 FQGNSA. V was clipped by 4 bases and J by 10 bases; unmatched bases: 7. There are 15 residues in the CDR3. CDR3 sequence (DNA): TGTGCCAGCAGCTCGGGACTAGCGGGGTCTGGGGAGCAGTTCTTC. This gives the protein CASSSGLAGSGEQFF.